The 21 T cell receptor beta chains below all came from one sample that was sequenced in a study of memory CD4+ T cells and cytomegalovirus serostatus. Single viable CD3+CD4+CD8-CD45RO+ cells were sorted as the memory CD4+ T cells. Here immunoSEQ multiplex PCR was the method, and the copy in TCRdb shows in-frame clones only, minus some. Of about 50,000 clones in the sample, 75% to 85% were seen once. The sample taken for sequencing was memory CD4+ T cells from blood. The receptors stem from an adult in good health and CMV-seronegative.

Only a few counts were recorded for this clone. This rearrangement joins TRBV5-4 to TRBJ2-7, with D possibly being TRBD1 (6 bases). Trimming took 4 bases from V and 3 from J, leaving 17 bases between them. There are 15 residues in the CDR3. In germline, CDR1 is SGHNT, CDR2 YYREEE (reference sequence). CDR3 sequence (DNA): TGTGCCAGCAGCGGGGATGGGGACAAACGCTACGAGCAGTACTTC. As protein: CASSGDGDKRYEQYF.

This rearrangement joins TRBV18 to TRBJ2-2; 11 bases line up with TRBD2. The germline CDR1 and CDR2 sequences are KGHSH and LQKENI. Trimming took 3 bases from V and 4 from J; bases not matched to a gene: 1. This CDR3 comprises 15 residues. The CDR3 loop is CASSPGLAGTGELFF. The CDR3 DNA follows: TGTGCCAGCTCACCTGGACTAGCGGGCACCGGGGAGCTGTTTTTT.

This sequence joins TRBV9 and TRBJ2-2; D might be TRBD1 (6 bases). Germline CDR1 reads SGDLS; CDR2 reads YYNGEE. The CDR3 is 13 residues long. V lost 2 bases to trimming and J lost 7 bases, with 9 bases between them. The CDR3 here is CASSVARGGELFF. The CDR3 bases are TGTGCCAGCAGCGTGGCCAGGGGCGGGGAGCTGTTTTTT. The full variable domain, in which reference TRBV9 and TRBJ2-2 provide the parts outside the CDR3, is DSGVTQTPKHLITATGQRVTLRCSPRSGDLSVYWYQQSLDQGLQFLIQYYNGEERAKGNILERFSAQQFPDLHSELNLSSLELGDSALYFCASSVARGGELFFGEGSRLTVL.

This clone was observed a single time. The chain recombines TRBV19 with TRBJ2-3; 9 bases align to TRBD1. Germline assignment: CDR1 LNHDA and CDR2 SQIVND (reference sequence). V was clipped by 6 bases and J by 4 bases; unmatched bases: 14. The CDR3 runs 17 residues. The CDR3 bases are TGTGCCAGTAGCCTTCGACAGGGGGTAATTGCGGCAGATACGCAGTATTTT. The encoded protein is CASSLRQGVIAADTQYF.

V gene TRBV7-3 combines with J gene TRBJ2-7, with 7 bases identical to TRBD1. V lost 5 bases to trimming and J lost 0 bases; unmatched junction nucleotides: 7. Germline CDR1 is SGHTA and CDR2 is FQGTGA. The CDR3 has 15 residues. CDR3 sequence: CASSKTGTASYEQYF. CDR3 in DNA: TGTGCCAGCAGCAAAACCGGGACAGCCTCCTACGAGCAGTACTTC. The complete variable domain, with remaining parts taken from reference TRBV7-3 and TRBJ2-7, reads GAGVSQTPSNKVTEKGKYVELRCDPISGHTALYWYRQSLGQGPEFLIYFQGTGAADDSGLPNDRFFAVRPEGSVSTLKIQRTERGDSAVYLCASSKTGTASYEQYFGPGTRLTVT.

This rearrangement joins TRBV11-2 to TRBJ2-5; D uncertain. V was trimmed by 6 bases and J by 5 bases, leaving 10 bases between them. This CDR3 has 12 residues. Germline V CDR1 and CDR2: SGHAT, FQNNGV. CDR3 DNA: TGTGCCAGCAGTTTCGGTGGGGAGACCCAGTACTTC. As protein: CASSFGGETQYF.

The chain employs TRBV28 and TRBJ2-4; the D call may be TRBD1 or TRBD2 (5 bases each). Trimming shortened V by 2 bases and J by 0 bases, and 8 bases separated the two germline ends. The germline V gene encodes CDR1 MDHEN and CDR2 SYDVKM. The CDR3 has 15 amino acids. In nucleotides, the CDR3 is TGTGCCAGCAGTTTACCGGGGCTAGCCAAAAACATTCAGTACTTC. As protein: CASSLPGLAKNIQYF.

In its sample, this clone was seen a few times. CDR3 in amino acids: CASSDSSNQPQHF. In DNA, the CDR3 is TGTGCCAGCAGTGACAGTAGCAATCAGCCCCAGCATTTT. This chain uses TRBV6-5 with TRBJ1-5; a possible D gene is TRBD1 (5 bases). The CDR3 contains 13 residues. Between the trimmed V and J ends, which lost 5 bases and 0 bases, there was a span of 5 bases. Per the germline V gene, CDR1 is MNHEY and CDR2 is SVGAGI.

The chain carries TRBV29-1 and TRBJ1-3; D is unclear. CDR1 and CDR2 from the germline V gene are SQVTM and ANQGSEA. V was cut by 7 bases and J by 2 bases, with 18 bases left in between. The CDR3 has 15 residues. CDR3 sequence reads: CSALTLEAAGNTIYF. CDR3 DNA: TGCAGCGCCCTAACCTTAGAGGCGGCTGGAAACACCATATATTTT.

The V gene is TRBV28, the J gene TRBJ1-1; no reliable D call. The CDR3 consists of 12 residues. CDR1 and CDR2 (germline): MDHEN, SYDVKM. Between the trimmed V and J ends, which lost 6 bases and 4 bases, there was a span of 9 bases. CDR3 loop: CASRQASTEAFF. The CDR3 nucleotides are TGTGCCAGCAGGCAAGCGAGCACTGAAGCTTTCTTT.

V is TRBV29-1 and J is TRBJ2-5; 11 nucleotides match TRBD2. The germline CDR1 and CDR2 sequences are SQVTM and ANQGSEA. The CDR3 has 17 amino acids. V trimming: 6 bases; J trimming: 5 bases; junction bases outside the gene matches: 17. Here the CDR3 DNA reads TGCAGCGTCTCGCCCCTTTTACTAGCGGGAGAAACGGAGACCCAGTACTTC. This gives the protein CSVSPLLLAGETETQYF. Drawing the rest from reference TRBV29-1 and TRBJ2-5, the complete variable domain is SAVISQKPSRDICQRGTSLTIQCQVDSQVTMMFWYRQQPGQSLTLIATANQGSEATYESGFVIDKFPISRPNLTFSTLTVSNMSPEDSSIYLCSVSPLLLAGETETQYFGPGTRLLVL.

This clone was seen a few times. The chain links TRBV7-9 to TRBJ2-7; D may be TRBD1 or TRBD2 (5 bases each). This CDR3 comprises 16 residues. In germline, CDR1 is SEHNR, CDR2 FQNEAQ (reference sequence). The V end was cut by 7 bases, the J end by 3 bases, with 22 bases between. In nucleotides, the CDR3 is TGTGCCAGCATGGGGAGAACCAGGGAATACGGCTACGAGCAGTACTTC. This codes for CASMGRTREYGYEQYF.

The chain couples TRBV11-2 to TRBJ2-7; D possibly matches TRBD1 or TRBD2 (5 bases each). Looked up from germline, CDR1 is SGHAT and CDR2 is FQNNGV. The CDR3 runs 13 residues. V lost 3 bases to trimming and J lost 4 bases, with 10 bases between them. Here the CDR3 reads CASSFRDGYEQYF. In DNA, the CDR3 is TGTGCCAGCAGCTTCCGGGACGGGTACGAGCAGTACTTC.

The V and J genes are TRBV14 and TRBJ2-3; D uncertain. There are 16 residues in the CDR3. Germline V CDR1 and CDR2: SGHDN, FVKESK. Trimming stripped 0 bases from V and 5 bases from J, with 15 bases between. The CDR3 DNA reads TGTGCCAGCAGCCAAGAAGGCAGACAATGGGGAGATACGCAGTATTTT. Translated: CASSQEGRQWGDTQYF.

V gene TRBV7-3 combines with J gene TRBJ2-3; 9 positions agree with TRBD2. Trimming cost V 0 bases and J 5 bases; bases outside gene matches: 6. Germline assignment: CDR1 SGHTA and CDR2 FQGTGA. The length of the CDR3 is 16 residues. The CDR3: CASSLTGLAGRDTQYF. CDR3 nucleotides: TGTGCCAGCAGCTTAACGGGGCTAGCGGGGAGAGATACGCAGTATTTT. Complete variable domain (other parts from reference TRBV7-3 and TRBJ2-3): GAGVSQTPSNKVTEKGKYVELRCDPISGHTALYWYRQSLGQGPEFLIYFQGTGAADDSGLPNDRFFAVRPEGSVSTLKIQRTERGDSAVYLCASSLTGLAGRDTQYFGPGTRLTVL.

The count of this clone is one. V gene TRBV28 combines with J gene TRBJ1-2; TRBD1 might be the D (5 bases). V was shortened by 8 bases and J by 2 bases, with 15 bases between the two germline ends. The CDR3 loop spans 14 amino acids. CDR1 is MDHEN, CDR2 SYDVKM, per germline. Written as DNA, the CDR3 is TGTGCCAGCCGGAGGGGCGGAGGGAACTATGGCTACACCTTC. This translates into CASRRGGGNYGYTF.

The chain recombines TRBV7-2 with TRBJ1-2; no reliable D call. V was trimmed by 1 base and J by 4 bases, leaving 13 bases between them. Germline V gene data show CDR1 as SGHTA and CDR2 as FQGNSA. The CDR3 covers 15 residues. DNA of the CDR3: TGTGCCAGCAGCTTAGATAGGTACAGTGGCTATGGCTACACCTTC. Protein product: CASSLDRYSGYGYTF.

The CDR3 nucleotides are TGTGCCAGCAGCTTAGACCCCGACAGGGGAAGGGAGCAGTACTTC. The encoded protein is CASSLDPDRGREQYF. This chain links TRBV11-2 with TRBJ2-7; 8 bases align to TRBD1. In germline, CDR1 is SGHAT, CDR2 FQNNGV. The length of the CDR3 is 15 residues. V lost 0 bases to trimming and J lost 7 bases; unmatched junction nucleotides: 8.

The chain recombines TRBV5-8 with TRBJ2-1; 12 positions match TRBD2. This CDR3 has 20 residues. V shed 0 bases, J shed 0 bases, and the junction held 10 bases outside the gene matches. Germline V gene sequence: CDR1 SGHTS, CDR2 YDEGEE. The chain's CDR3 is CASSLVLAGGLMSSYNEQFF. For the CDR3, the DNA is TGTGCCAGCAGCTTGGTACTAGCGGGAGGCCTTATGAGCTCCTACAATGAGCAGTTCTTC. Using reference TRBV5-8 and TRBJ2-1 for the parts outside the CDR3, the full variable domain is EAGVTQSPTHLIKTRGQQATLRCSPISGHTSVYWYQQALGLGLQFLLWYDEGEERNRGNFPPRFSGRQFPNYSSELNVNALELEDSALYLCASSLVLAGGLMSSYNEQFFGPGTRLTVL.

The chain combines TRBV7-8 with TRBJ2-7; 8 nucleotides agree with TRBD1. V was pared by 5 bases and J by 2 bases, with 20 bases of the junction left unmatched. The germline V gene encodes CDR1 SGHVS and CDR2 FQNEAQ. This CDR3 has 19 residues. CDR3 amino acids: CASSEEGRWTGKSTYEQYF. CDR3 in DNA: TGTGCCAGCAGCGAGGAGGGGCGGTGGACAGGGAAATCTACCTACGAGCAGTACTTC.

The chain carries TRBV10-1 and TRBJ2-4; no firm D call. Trimming cost V 6 bases and J 0 bases, with 12 bases left between them. The V gene's germline CDR1 is WNHNN and CDR2 SYGVQD (reference sequence). The CDR3 sequence is 15 residues long. CDR3 bases: TGCGCCAGCAGAAAGGTATTGATAGCCAAAAACATTCAGTACTTC. Translation: CASRKVLIAKNIQYF.